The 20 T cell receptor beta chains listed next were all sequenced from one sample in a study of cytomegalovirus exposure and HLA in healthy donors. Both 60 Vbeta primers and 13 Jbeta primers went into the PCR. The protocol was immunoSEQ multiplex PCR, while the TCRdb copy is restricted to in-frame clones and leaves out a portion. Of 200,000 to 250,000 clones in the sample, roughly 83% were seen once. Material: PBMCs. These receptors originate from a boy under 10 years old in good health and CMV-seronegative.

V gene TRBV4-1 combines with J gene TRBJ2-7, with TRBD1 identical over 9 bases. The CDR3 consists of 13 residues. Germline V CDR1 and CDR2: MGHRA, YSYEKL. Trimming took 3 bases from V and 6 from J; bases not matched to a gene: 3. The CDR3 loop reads CASSHGQGSEQYF. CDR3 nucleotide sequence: TGCGCCAGCAGCCACGGACAGGGGAGCGAGCAGTACTTC.

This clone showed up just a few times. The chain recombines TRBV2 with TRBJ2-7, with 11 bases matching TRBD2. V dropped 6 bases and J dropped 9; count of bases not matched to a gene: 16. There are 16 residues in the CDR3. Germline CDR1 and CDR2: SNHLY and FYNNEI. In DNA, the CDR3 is TGTGCCAGCAGCGCCTGGGGACTAGCGGAACCTAGTGCGCAGTACTTC. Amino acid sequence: CASSAWGLAEPSAQYF.

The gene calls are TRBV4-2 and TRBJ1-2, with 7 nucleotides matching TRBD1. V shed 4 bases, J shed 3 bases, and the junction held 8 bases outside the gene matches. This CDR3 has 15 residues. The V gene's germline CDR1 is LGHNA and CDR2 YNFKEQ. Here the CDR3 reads CASSPYAGQDYGYTF. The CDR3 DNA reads TGTGCCAGCAGCCCATACGCCGGACAGGACTATGGCTACACCTTC.

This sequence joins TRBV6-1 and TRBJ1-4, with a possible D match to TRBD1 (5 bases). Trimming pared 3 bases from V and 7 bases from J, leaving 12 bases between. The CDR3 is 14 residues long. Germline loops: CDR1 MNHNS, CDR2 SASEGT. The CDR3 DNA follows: TGTGCCAGCAGTGATCCCCGGAGGGGTGAAAAACTGTTTTTT. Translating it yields CASSDPRRGEKLFF.

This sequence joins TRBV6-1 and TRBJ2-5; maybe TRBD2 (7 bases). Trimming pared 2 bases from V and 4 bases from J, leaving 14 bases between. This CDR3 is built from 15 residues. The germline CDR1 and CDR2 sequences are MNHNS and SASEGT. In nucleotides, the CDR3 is TGTGCCAGCAGTGAACAGCCGGCGGGGGCAGAGACCCAGTACTTC. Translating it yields CASSEQPAGAETQYF.

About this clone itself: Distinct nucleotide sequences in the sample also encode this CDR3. The CDR3 reads CASSLGDSSNQPQHF. CDR3 sequence (DNA): TGCGCCAGCAGCTTGGGGGACAGTAGCAATCAGCCCCAGCATTTT. The genes are TRBV5-1 and TRBJ1-5; 7 positions agree with TRBD1. V shed 0 bases and J 0 bases; nucleotides not matched to a gene: 0. Looked up from germline, CDR1 is SGHRS and CDR2 is YFSETQ. This CDR3 spans 15 amino acids.

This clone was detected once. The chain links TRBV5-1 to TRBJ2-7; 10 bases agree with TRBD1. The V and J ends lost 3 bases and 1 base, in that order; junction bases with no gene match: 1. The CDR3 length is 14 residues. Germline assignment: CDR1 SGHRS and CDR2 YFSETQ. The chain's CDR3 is CASSSGQGSYEQYF. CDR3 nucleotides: TGCGCCAGCAGCTCGGGACAGGGGTCCTACGAGCAGTACTTC.

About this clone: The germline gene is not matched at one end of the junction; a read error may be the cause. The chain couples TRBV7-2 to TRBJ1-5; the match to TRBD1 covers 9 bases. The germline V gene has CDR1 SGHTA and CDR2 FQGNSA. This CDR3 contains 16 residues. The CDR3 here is CASSLATGGGNQPQHF. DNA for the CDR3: TGTGCCAGCAGCCTAGCGACAGGGGGTGGGAATCAGCCCCAGCATTTT. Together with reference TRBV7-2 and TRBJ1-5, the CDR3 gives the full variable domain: GAGVSQSPSNKVTEKGKDVELRCDPISGHTALYWYRQSLGQGLEFLIYFQGNSAPDKSGLPSDRFSAERTGGSVSTLTIQRTQQEDSAVYLCASSLATGGGNQPQHFGDGTRLSIL.

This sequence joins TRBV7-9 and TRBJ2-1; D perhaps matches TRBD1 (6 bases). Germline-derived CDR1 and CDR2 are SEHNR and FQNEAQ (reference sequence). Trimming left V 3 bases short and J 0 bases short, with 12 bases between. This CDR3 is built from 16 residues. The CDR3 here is CASSLDRRSSYNEQFF. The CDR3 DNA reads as TGTGCCAGCAGCTTGGACAGAAGAAGCTCCTACAATGAGCAGTTCTTC.

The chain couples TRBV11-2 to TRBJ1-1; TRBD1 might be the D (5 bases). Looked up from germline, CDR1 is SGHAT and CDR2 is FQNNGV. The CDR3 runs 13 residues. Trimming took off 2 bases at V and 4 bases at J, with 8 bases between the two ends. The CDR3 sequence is CASSLRGGTEAFF. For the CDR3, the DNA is TGTGCCAGCAGCTTAAGGGGTGGCACTGAAGCTTTCTTT.

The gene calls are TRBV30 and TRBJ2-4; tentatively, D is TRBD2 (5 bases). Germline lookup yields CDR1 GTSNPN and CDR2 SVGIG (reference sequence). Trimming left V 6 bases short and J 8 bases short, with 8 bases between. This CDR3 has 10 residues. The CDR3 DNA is TGTGCCTGCGTCGGGGACATTCAGTACTTC. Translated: CACVGDIQYF.

The CDR3 nucleotides are TGTGCCAGCAGCAAGACAGGGGGCGGTTACGAGCAGTACTTC. Amino acid sequence: CASSKTGGGYEQYF. This chain connects TRBV5-6 to TRBJ2-7, with 10 nucleotides matching TRBD1. V gave up 4 bases and J gave up 4 bases; unmatched junction bases: 5. The CDR3 loop spans 14 amino acids. Germline V gene lookup returns CDR1 SGHDT and CDR2 YYEEEE.

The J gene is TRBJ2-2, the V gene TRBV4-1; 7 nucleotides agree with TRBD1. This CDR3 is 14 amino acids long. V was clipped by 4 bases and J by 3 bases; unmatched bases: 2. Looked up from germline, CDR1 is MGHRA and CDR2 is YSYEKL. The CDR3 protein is CASSPGTDTGELFF. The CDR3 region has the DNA TGCGCCAGCAGCCCAGGGACAGACACCGGGGAGCTGTTTTTT.

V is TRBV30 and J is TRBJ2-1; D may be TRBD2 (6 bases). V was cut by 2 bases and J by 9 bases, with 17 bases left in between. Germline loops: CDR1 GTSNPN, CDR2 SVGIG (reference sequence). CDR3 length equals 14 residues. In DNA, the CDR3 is TGTGCCTGGAGTCGTCTAGCGATGCGCGCTGAGCAGTTCTTC. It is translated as CAWSRLAMRAEQFF.

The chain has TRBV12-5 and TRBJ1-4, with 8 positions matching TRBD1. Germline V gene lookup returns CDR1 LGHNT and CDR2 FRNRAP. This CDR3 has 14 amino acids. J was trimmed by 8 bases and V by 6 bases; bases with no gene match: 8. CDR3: CASGTDRDSEKLFF. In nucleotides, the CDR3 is TGTGCTAGTGGAACGGACAGGGATAGCGAAAAACTGTTTTTT. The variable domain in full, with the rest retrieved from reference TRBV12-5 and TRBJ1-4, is DARVTQTPRHKVTEMGQEVTMRCQPILGHNTVFWYRQTMMQGLELLAYFRNRAPLDDSGMPKDRFSAEMPDATLATLKIQPSEPRDSAVYFCASGTDRDSEKLFFGSGTQLSVL.

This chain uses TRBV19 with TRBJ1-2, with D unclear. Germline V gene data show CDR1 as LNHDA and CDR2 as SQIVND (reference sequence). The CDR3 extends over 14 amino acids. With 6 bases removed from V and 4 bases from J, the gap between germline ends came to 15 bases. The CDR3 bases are TGTGCCAGTAGCCCTGGACGGGGAAGCTATGGCTACACCTTC. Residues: CASSPGRGSYGYTF.

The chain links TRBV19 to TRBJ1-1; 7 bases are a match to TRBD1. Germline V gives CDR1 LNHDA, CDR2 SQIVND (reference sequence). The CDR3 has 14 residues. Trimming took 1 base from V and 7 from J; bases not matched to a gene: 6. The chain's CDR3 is CASSIGGQRNEAFF. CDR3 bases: TGTGCCAGTAGTATAGGGGGACAGAGGAATGAAGCTTTCTTT.

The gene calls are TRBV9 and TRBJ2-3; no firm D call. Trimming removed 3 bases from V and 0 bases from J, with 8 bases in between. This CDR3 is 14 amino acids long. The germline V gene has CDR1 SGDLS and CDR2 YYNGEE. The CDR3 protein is CASSGSESTDTQYF. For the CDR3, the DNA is TGTGCCAGCAGCGGGAGTGAGAGCACAGATACGCAGTATTTT.

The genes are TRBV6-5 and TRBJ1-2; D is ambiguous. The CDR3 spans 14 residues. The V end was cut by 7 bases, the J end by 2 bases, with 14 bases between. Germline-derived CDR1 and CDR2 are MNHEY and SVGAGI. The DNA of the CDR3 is TGTGCCAGCAAGACGACGGCTAGAAACTATGGCTACACCTTC. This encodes CASKTTARNYGYTF.

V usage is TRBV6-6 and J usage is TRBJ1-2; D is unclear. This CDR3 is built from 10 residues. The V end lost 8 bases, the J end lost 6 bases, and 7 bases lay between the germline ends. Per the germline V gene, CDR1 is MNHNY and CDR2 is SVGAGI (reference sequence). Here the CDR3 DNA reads TGTGCCAGCGGAGCTAATGGCTACACCTTC. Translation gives CASGANGYTF.